The table lists the clone carrying this T cell receptor (beta chain) with a few counts. This sample was included in a study of blood T cell repertoires in COVID-19. Overall study: The samples span acute and convalescent COVID-19 from the United States, Italy and Spain. Sources were T cells, B-cell-depleted T cells, or PBMCs; the material itself was cDNA or gDNA.

In the authors' methods: Cell counts per sample came from amplifying reference gene primers. Only in-frame clones appear in the TCRdb table, and some are missing; sequencing was by immunoSEQ multiplex PCR. That table gives V, J and clone size, and the DNA gave D and trimming. This table has 140,000 or so clones, over 75% appearing once. This TCR derives from a woman in her forties or fifties with acute or convalescent COVID-19. The sample was peripheral blood.

The CDR3 loop is CASSLSSQGQRFVEPQHF. The CDR3 coding sequence is TGTGCCAGCAGTTTATCTTCGCAGGGTCAGAGGTTTGTCGAGCCCCAGCATTTT. The chain combines TRBV27 with TRBJ1-5, with D tentatively TRBD1 (5 bases). Trimming left V 0 bases short and J 8 bases short, with 23 bases between. This CDR3 has 18 residues. Germline CDR1 is MNHEY and CDR2 is SMNVEV (reference sequence).